What follows describes a single TCR beta chain. The PCR used 60 Vbeta and 13 Jbeta primers. Sequencing used immunoSEQ multiplex PCR; TCRdb keeps in-frame clones, though not all of them. Of 150,000 to 200,000 clones listed, roughly 85% are singletons. This record comes from a study of cytomegalovirus exposure and HLA in healthy donors. The CDR3 is 17 residues long. Germline lookup yields CDR1 SGHVS and CDR2 FNYEAQ. V lost 3 bases, J lost 2 bases, and 10 bases stayed unmatched. Sequenced material: PBMCs. V is TRBV7-6 and J is TRBJ2-3; TRBD2 agrees at 8 bases. The TCR sequence derives from a woman under 40 in good health and CMV-seropositive. Written as DNA, the CDR3 is TGTGCCAGCAGCTTTGGCTTAGCGGGACTGAACACAGATACGCAGTATTTT. This encodes CASSFGLAGLNTDTQYF.